Presented here are 4 T cell receptor beta chains from one specimen sequenced in a study of neurological immune-mediated disorders. A single record per CDR3 protein comes from TCRdb applying MiXCR to the 5' RACE reads. The table lists approximately 44,000 distinct CDR3 sequences, around 5.8% of them singletons. Sequencing was performed on CD4+ T cells from blood. The receptors here all came from a woman under 30 with multiple sclerosis.

This clonotype was seen many times. The chain links TRBV20-1 to TRBJ1-2; D is uncertain. The CDR3 runs to 14 residues. Trimming cost V 4 bases and J 0 bases, with 12 bases left between them. Germline lookup yields CDR1 DFQATT and CDR2 SNEGSKA (reference sequence). The CDR3 DNA reads TGCAGTGCTACCCCCAAATATCCTAACTATGGCTACACCTTC. It specifies CSATPKYPNYGYTF.

This clonotype was seen ten or more times. The chain has TRBV7-2 and TRBJ1-3; no clear D gene. Per the germline V gene, CDR1 is SGHTA and CDR2 is FQGNSA. The CDR3 is 14 residues long. V was clipped by 2 bases and J by 5 bases, with 10 bases between them. The CDR3 spells CASSLYAYRNTIYF. CDR3 coding DNA: TGTGCCAGCAGCTTATATGCATACCGAAACACCATATATTTT.

Ten or more counts support this clonotype. The chain links TRBV7-3 to TRBJ1-1; D remains ambiguous. CDR3 length: 14 residues. V lost 1 base, J lost 7 bases, and 13 bases lay in between. Germline CDR1 and CDR2: SGHTA and FQGTGA. CDR3 sequence: CASSLMVNVGEAFF. The CDR3 DNA reads TGTGCCAGCAGCTTAATGGTGAACGTCGGTGAAGCTTTCTTT.

The chain is built from TRBV15 and TRBJ2-5; TRBD2 might be the D (6 bases). V lost 5 bases to trimming and J lost 2 bases, with 9 bases between them. Germline-derived CDR1 and CDR2 are LNHNV and YYDKDF (reference sequence). The CDR3 consists of 13 residues. This chain's CDR3 is CATSGSGQETQYF. The CDR3 DNA is TGTGCCACCAGCGGGAGCGGGCAAGAGACCCAGTACTTC.